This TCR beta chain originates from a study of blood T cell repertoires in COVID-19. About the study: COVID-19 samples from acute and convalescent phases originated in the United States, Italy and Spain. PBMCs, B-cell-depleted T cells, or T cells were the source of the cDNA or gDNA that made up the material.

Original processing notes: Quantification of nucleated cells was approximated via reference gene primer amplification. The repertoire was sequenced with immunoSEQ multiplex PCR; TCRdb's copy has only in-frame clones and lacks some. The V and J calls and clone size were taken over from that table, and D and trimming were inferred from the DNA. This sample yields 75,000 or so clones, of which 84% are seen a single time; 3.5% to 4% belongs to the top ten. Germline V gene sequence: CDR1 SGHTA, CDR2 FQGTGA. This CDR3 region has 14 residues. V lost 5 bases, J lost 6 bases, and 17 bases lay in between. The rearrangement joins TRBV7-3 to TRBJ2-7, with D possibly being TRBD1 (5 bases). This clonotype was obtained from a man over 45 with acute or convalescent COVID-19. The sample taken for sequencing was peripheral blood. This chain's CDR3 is CASSPGLSRSEQYF. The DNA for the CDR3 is TGTGCCAGCAGCCCAGGGTTAAGTAGGAGCGAGCAGTACTTC.